The 15 T cell receptor beta chains below all came from one sample that was sequenced in a study of blood T cell repertoires in COVID-19. TCRdb keeps only in-frame clones here, not all; method: immunoSEQ multiplex PCR. There are 120,000 to 150,000 clones in the sample; approximately 87% occur only once, and about 4.3% lies in the top ten. The sequencing input was peripheral blood. These receptors were obtained from a woman aged 40 to 55 with acute or convalescent COVID-19.

The chain couples TRBV3-1 (or the pseudogene TRBV3-2) to TRBJ2-7, with D perhaps matching TRBD1 (6 bases). Germline CDR1 is LGHDT and CDR2 is YNNKEL (reference sequence). V lost 4 bases to trimming and J lost 2 bases, with 18 bases between them. This CDR3 contains 16 residues. The CDR3 DNA is TGTGCCAGCAGCCCCGTTGAAAGGACAGCCACCTACGAGCAGTACTTC. It translates to CASSPVERTATYEQYF.

The gene calls are TRBV2 and TRBJ2-7; tentative D call: TRBD2 (5 bases). Germline CDR1 and CDR2: SNHLY and FYNNEI. The V end lost 7 bases, the J end lost 2 bases, and 12 bases lay between the germline ends. The CDR3 spans 13 residues. CDR3 region: CASIGREAYEQYF. CDR3 DNA: TGTGCCAGCATCGGCCGGGAAGCCTACGAGCAGTACTTC.

This clone was counted between two and nine times. The chain links TRBV6-2 or TRBV6-3 to TRBJ2-6; TRBD2 matches 10 bases. The CDR3 sequence is 21 residues long. The germline gives CDR1 MNHEY, CDR2 SVGEGT. The trim removed 0 bases at V and 0 bases at J, leaving 11 bases unmatched. CDR3 amino acids: CASSYSTVGSGGFSGANVLTF. The CDR3 DNA sequence: TGTGCCAGCAGTTACTCGACAGTCGGTAGCGGGGGGTTCTCTGGGGCCAACGTCCTGACTTTC.

V is TRBV29-1 and J is TRBJ1-2, with 7 bases lining up with TRBD1. The junction had 4 bases not matched to a gene; V was cut back by 5 bases and J by 4 bases. CDR3 length equals 12 residues. Germline assignment: CDR1 SQVTM and CDR2 ANQGSEA. The CDR3 sequence: CSVQQGTYGYTF. CDR3 DNA: TGCAGCGTTCAACAGGGGACCTATGGCTACACCTTC.

The genes are TRBV5-6 and TRBJ2-1; TRBD2 agrees at 7 bases. Germline values: CDR1 SGHDT, CDR2 YYEEEE. The V segment lost 4 bases and the J segment 6 bases; nucleotides outside the gene matches: 13. CDR3 length: 16 residues. The CDR3 here is CASSRGSGTMSNEQFF. The DNA of the CDR3 is TGTGCCAGCAGCCGGGGCTCCGGGACTATGAGCAATGAGCAGTTCTTC.

The V gene is TRBV4-3, the J gene TRBJ2-5; 8 nucleotides align to TRBD2. The V and J ends lost 0 bases and 0 bases, in that order; junction bases with no gene match: 9. This CDR3 spans 18 amino acids. Germline lookup yields CDR1 LGHNA and CDR2 YSLEER. DNA for the CDR3: TGCGCCAGCAGCCAAGATGCCCCGGGCGGGGGGTACCAAGAGACCCAGTACTTC. As protein: CASSQDAPGGGYQETQYF.

The chain employs TRBV2 and TRBJ1-2; 7 bases map to TRBD1. Germline V gene sequence: CDR1 SNHLY, CDR2 FYNNEI. Trimming took 5 bases from V and 2 from J; bases not matched to a gene: 2. The CDR3 has 13 amino acids. The CDR3 region is CASSLGQNYGYTF. CDR3 in DNA: TGTGCCAGCAGTCTGGGACAGAACTATGGCTACACCTTC. The entire variable domain, with the rest obtained from reference TRBV2 and TRBJ1-2, is as follows: EPEVTQTPSHQVTQMGQEVILRCVPISNHLYFYWYRQILGQKVEFLVSFYNNEISEKSEIFDDQFSVERPDGSNFTLKIRSTKLEDSAMYFCASSLGQNYGYTFGSGTRLTVV.

This chain uses TRBV28 with TRBJ2-3; TRBD2 matches at 8 bases. In germline, CDR1 is MDHEN, CDR2 SYDVKM. The V and J ends lost 6 bases and 3 bases, in that order; junction bases with no gene match: 8. The CDR3 extends over 15 amino acids. This CDR3 is CASSTGGGSTDTQYF. The CDR3 nucleotides read TGTGCCAGCAGCACCGGGGGGGGGAGTACAGATACGCAGTATTTT.

J is TRBJ2-3 and V is TRBV6-1, with 11 bases identical to TRBD2. The ends lost 3 bases at V and 2 bases at J; junction bases unmatched: 4. Germline CDR1 MNHNS, CDR2 SASEGT. The CDR3 spans 16 residues. CDR3 DNA: TGTGCCAGCAGTGATACTAGCGGGGGTCTCACAGATACGCAGTATTTT. Its protein product is CASSDTSGGLTDTQYF.

This clone was detected a few times. The chain has TRBV5-1 and TRBJ1-6, with no clear D. Germline V gene lookup returns CDR1 SGHRS and CDR2 YFSETQ. The CDR3 is 13 amino acids. V was clipped by 6 bases and J by 7 bases, with 11 bases between them. CDR3 protein: CASNDGGNSPLHF. As DNA, the CDR3 is TGCGCCAGCAACGATGGAGGGAATTCACCCCTCCACTTT.

The gene calls are TRBV7-2 and TRBJ2-2, with 9 bases matching TRBD1. Losses at the gene ends were 2 bases for V and 8 bases for J; bases not matched to a gene: 3. The CDR3 covers 14 residues. Germline CDR1 is SGHTA and CDR2 is FQGNSA. The CDR3 sequence: CASSLRQGVGELFF. CDR3 in DNA: TGTGCCAGCAGCTTAAGACAGGGGGTAGGGGAGCTGTTTTTT.

The rearrangement links TRBV6-2 or TRBV6-3 to TRBJ2-5; maybe TRBD2 (6 bases). Germline V gene sequence: CDR1 MNHEY, CDR2 SVGEGT. Trimming stripped 5 bases from V and 4 bases from J, with 20 bases between. The length of the CDR3 is 16 residues. CDR3 in DNA: TGTGCCAGCAGTCCCCCGGCTAGCGTCCGATTAGAGACCCAGTACTTC. It specifies CASSPPASVRLETQYF.

The chain has TRBV4-3 and TRBJ1-3; the D gene is possibly TRBD1 (6 bases). The CDR3 length is 14 residues. Trimming cost V 0 bases and J 5 bases, with 8 bases left between them. Germline CDR1 reads LGHNA; CDR2 reads YSLEER. The CDR3 loop is CASSQDTGRNTIYF. CDR3 DNA sequence: TGCGCCAGCAGCCAAGATACAGGGAGAAACACCATATATTTT.

This chain connects TRBV3-1 (or the pseudogene TRBV3-2) to TRBJ2-3; D remains ambiguous. Germline CDR1 and CDR2: LGHDT and YNNKEL (reference sequence). The CDR3 is made up of 13 amino acids. V lost 3 bases to trimming and J lost 0 bases, with 4 bases between them. CDR3 DNA sequence: TGTGCCAGCAGCCATACTAGCACAGATACGCAGTATTTT. The encoded protein is CASSHTSTDTQYF.

This rearrangement joins TRBV27 to TRBJ2-3; 9 bases are shared with TRBD2. Unmatched junction bases numbered 8, after V lost 4 bases and J lost 6 bases. Germline CDR1 MNHEY, CDR2 SMNVEV (reference sequence). The CDR3 length is 15 residues. CDR3 amino acids: CASSSGTSRSDTQYF. Written as DNA, the CDR3 is TGTGCCAGCAGTTCCGGGACTAGCCGGTCGGATACGCAGTATTTT.